The sequence of this TCR beta chain was determined in a study of blood T cell repertoires in COVID-19. About the research overall: Collection of acute and convalescent COVID-19 samples took place in the United States, Italy and Spain. The cDNA or gDNA used as material had been derived from T cells, B-cell-depleted T cells, or PBMCs.

V shed 4 bases, J shed 9 bases, and the junction held 8 bases outside the gene matches. The CDR3 extends over 15 amino acids. Germline CDR1 SGHDN, CDR2 FVKESK. This clone was counted between two and nine times. TCRdb's table, derived via immunoSEQ multiplex PCR, lists solely in-frame clones and lacks some. The sample lists about 68,000 clones; around nine tenths were seen once. V gene TRBV14 combines with J gene TRBJ2-1; TRBD2 matches at 11 bases. The clonotype was recovered from a woman aged 50 to 60 with COVID-19, enrolled during active disease. Sequencing was done on a sample of peripheral blood. In DNA form, the CDR3 reads TGTGCCAGCAGCCCTTTAGCGGGAGGGCCCTTTGAGCAGTTCTTC. This codes for CASSPLAGGPFEQFF.